This entry is about one T cell receptor (beta chain). This clone's antigen is unknown. No per-base quality is available; no much larger clone lies one base away. Each collaborating institution followed its own protocols to collect whole blood in K2EDTA tubes. For TCRbeta analysis, collaborators shipped samples as frozen whole blood, isolated PBMCs, or DNA extracted from either of those sample types. The sample belongs to a study of blood T cell repertoires in COVID-19 (dated by TCRdb to 2018 to 2021). As for the study more broadly: Samples covering the acute and convalescent phases of COVID-19 were provided by collaborators in the United States, Italy and Spain. The material from the prospective study consisted of cDNA or gDNA derived from T cells, B-cell-depleted T cells, or PBMCs. The dataset comprised deeply sampled blood TCRbeta repertoires from subjects exposed to, actively infected with, or recovered from COVID-19. A freely available public database, intended as a resource for researchers studying the immune response to SARS-CoV-2, is where the repertoires were released. The samples were drawn from two sources: the first 160 participants of the ongoing ImmuneRACE study, and some 1,300 subjects contributed by 6 global collaborators. Nearly every sample came with metadata listing a de-identified subject ID, COVID-19 status, age in years and sex. Where HLA class I and class II types were available, the types were taken from metadata supplied by the sample provider, not from assay-based typing. What the research found in general, with its limitations: Clinical and demographic metadata were provided uncurated, with the amount varying by source and participant.

The V and J ends are trimmed by 4 bases and 7 bases, leaving 11 bases between them. CDR1 and CDR2 are drawn from the germline V gene (reference sequence): GTSNPN, SVGIG. From cysteine to phenylalanine, the CDR3 is 13 amino acids long. CDR3 DNA only is kept here, 39 bases in frame from base 1. TCRbeta CDR3 regions were amplified from genomic DNA by means of the immunoSEQ Assay, a bias-controlled multiplex PCR. The paper's data handling went like this. Nucleated cell counts per sample were estimated from amplification of reference gene primers within the assay. To quantify the absolute abundance of each unique TCRbeta CDR3 rearrangement, sequence reads were collapsed and filtered. For each sample, productive Simpson clonality was calculated as the square root of Simpson's diversity index across productive rearrangements. In its TCRdb copy, this immuneACCESS table keeps in-frame sequences only and misses some clones. Where compared with another copy, unresolved V genes explain less than half of these, and the others have no known cause. The V and J calls and clone size come from that table; D and trimming were worked out from the DNA. The sample yields about 280,000 clones; around nine tenths were counted once. Of the sample, approximately 4.2% is held by the ten largest clones.

The rearranged chain carries TRBV30 and TRBJ1-6; possibly the D gene is TRBD1, per 5 matching bases. The sample taken for sequencing was peripheral blood. This clonotype originated in a middle-aged man with acute or convalescent COVID-19. The CDR3 here reads CAWNQGENSPLHF. The nucleotide sequence is given as TGTGCCTGGAACCAAGGGGAAAATTCACCCCTCCACTTT.